This TCR beta chain came from a study of PD-1 blockade in mismatch repair-deficient tumors. V was pared by 0 bases and J by 4 bases, with 12 bases between. This CDR3 contains 14 residues. Germline loops: CDR1 GTSNPN, CDR2 SVGIG (reference sequence). TCRs were sequenced from three patients responding to pembrolizumab. Study outcomes and limitations: Tumor-resident clones, often undetectable pretreatment in blood, expanded then contracted after pembrolizumab.

Profiled with immunoSEQ multiplex PCR; TCRdb holds only in-frame clones, not every one. This table has 20,000 to 25,000 clones, approximately 84% appearing once. As concerns this clone: As yet, its antigen is unknown.

The origin of this receptor is an adult with mismatch repair-deficient cancer. The V and J genes are TRBV30 and TRBJ1-1; D is unresolved. The material was peripheral blood, obtained 2 weeks after starting pembrolizumab. CDR3 region: CAWSVWGVTTEAFF. The CDR3 bases are TGTGCCTGGAGTGTGTGGGGTGTAACCACTGAAGCTTTCTTT.